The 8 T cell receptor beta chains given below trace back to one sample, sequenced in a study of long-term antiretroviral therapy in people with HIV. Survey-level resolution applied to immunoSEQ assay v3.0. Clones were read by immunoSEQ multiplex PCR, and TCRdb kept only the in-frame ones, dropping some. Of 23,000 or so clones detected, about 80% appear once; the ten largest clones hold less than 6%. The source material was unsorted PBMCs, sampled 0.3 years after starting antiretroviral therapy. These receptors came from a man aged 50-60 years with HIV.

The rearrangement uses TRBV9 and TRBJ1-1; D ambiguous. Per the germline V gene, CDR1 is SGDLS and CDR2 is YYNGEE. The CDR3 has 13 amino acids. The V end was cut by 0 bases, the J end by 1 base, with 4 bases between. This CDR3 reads CASSVGRNTEAFF. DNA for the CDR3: TGTGCCAGCAGCGTAGGCCGGAACACTGAAGCTTTCTTT.

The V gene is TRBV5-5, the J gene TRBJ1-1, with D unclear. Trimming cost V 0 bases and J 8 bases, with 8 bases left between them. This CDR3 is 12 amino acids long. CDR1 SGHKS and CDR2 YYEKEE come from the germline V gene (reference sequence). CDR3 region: CASSLGLGEAFF. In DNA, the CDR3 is TGTGCCAGCAGCTTGGGCCTTGGGGAAGCTTTCTTT.

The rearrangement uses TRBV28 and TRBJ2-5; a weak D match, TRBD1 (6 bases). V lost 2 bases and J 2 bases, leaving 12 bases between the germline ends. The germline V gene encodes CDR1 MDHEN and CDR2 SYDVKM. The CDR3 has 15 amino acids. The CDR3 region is CASSLPTGGQETQYF. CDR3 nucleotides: TGTGCCAGCAGTTTACCGACAGGCGGTCAAGAGACCCAGTACTTC.

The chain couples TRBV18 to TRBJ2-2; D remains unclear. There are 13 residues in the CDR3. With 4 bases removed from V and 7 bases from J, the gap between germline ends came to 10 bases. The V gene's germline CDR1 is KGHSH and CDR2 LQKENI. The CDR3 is CASSQRVDGELFF. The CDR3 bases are TGTGCCAGCTCACAACGGGTGGACGGGGAGCTGTTTTTT.

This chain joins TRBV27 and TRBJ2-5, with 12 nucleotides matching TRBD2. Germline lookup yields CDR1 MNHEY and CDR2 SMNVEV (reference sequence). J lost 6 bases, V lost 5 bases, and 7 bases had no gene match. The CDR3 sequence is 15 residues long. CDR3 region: CASSASGGAFKTQYF. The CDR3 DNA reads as TGTGCCAGCAGTGCTAGCGGGGGGGCCTTTAAGACCCAGTACTTC.

The CDR3 here is CASGLSREIGELFF. CDR3 coding DNA: TGTGCTAGTGGTTTGAGCCGGGAGATCGGGGAGCTGTTTTTT. The V and J genes are TRBV12-5 and TRBJ2-2; the D gene is possibly TRBD2 (6 bases). This CDR3 comprises 14 residues. Germline CDR1 is LGHNT and CDR2 is FRNRAP. V shed 2 bases and J shed 7 bases, with 11 bases lying between them.

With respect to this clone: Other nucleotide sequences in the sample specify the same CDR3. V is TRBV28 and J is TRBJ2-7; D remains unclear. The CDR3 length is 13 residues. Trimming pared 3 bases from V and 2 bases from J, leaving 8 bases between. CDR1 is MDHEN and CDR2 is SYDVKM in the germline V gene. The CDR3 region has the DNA TGTGCCAGCAGTTTGGCCGGGCCCTACGAGCAGTACTTC. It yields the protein CASSLAGPYEQYF.

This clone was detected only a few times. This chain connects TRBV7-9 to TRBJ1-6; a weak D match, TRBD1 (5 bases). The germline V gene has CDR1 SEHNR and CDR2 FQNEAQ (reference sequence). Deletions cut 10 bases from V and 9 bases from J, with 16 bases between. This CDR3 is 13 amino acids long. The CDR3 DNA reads TGTGCCACTTTGGCAGGGAGGACTTCACCCCTCCACTTT. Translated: CATLAGRTSPLHF. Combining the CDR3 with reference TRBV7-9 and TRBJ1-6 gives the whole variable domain DTGVSQNPRHKITKRGQNVTFRCDPISEHNRLYWYRQTLGQGPEFLTYFQNEAQLEKSRLLSDRFSAERPKGSFSTLEIQRTEQGDSAMYLCATLAGRTSPLHFGNGTRLTVT.